The present TCR beta chain was sequenced within a study of shared clonotypes between healthy human individuals. General study results and limits: Compared with memory subsets, naive subsets generally had larger estimated richness.

CD45RO-negative CD8 cells positively selected for CCR7 made up the naive population, which excluded terminally differentiated effector memory CD45RA+ cells. Every donor was a Caucasian adult from Nashville, Tennessee. Original data processing: Owing to the provision of junction-only sequences devoid of quality scores by immunoSEQ, filtering differed. The protocol was immunoSEQ multiplex PCR, while the TCRdb copy is restricted to in-frame clones and leaves out a portion. V and J calls and clone size are copied from that table; D and trimming were computed from the DNA. Among about 1,900,000 clones, approximately 94% were seen once, and the ten largest hold 1.2%. A word on this clone: The antigen is not known.

The sequencing input was naive CD8+ T cells sorted from blood. This clonotype was obtained from a man aged 18 to 29 in good health.

As DNA, the CDR3 is TGTGCCAGCATCTGGGGCCCGGAGTACAATGAGCAGTTCTTC. Residues: CASIWGPEYNEQFF. V gene TRBV2 combines with J gene TRBJ2-1, with D perhaps TRBD1 (5 bases). The CDR3 sequence is 14 residues long. V lost 7 bases to trimming and J lost 4 bases, with 14 bases between them. Germline V gene sequence: CDR1 SNHLY, CDR2 FYNNEI.